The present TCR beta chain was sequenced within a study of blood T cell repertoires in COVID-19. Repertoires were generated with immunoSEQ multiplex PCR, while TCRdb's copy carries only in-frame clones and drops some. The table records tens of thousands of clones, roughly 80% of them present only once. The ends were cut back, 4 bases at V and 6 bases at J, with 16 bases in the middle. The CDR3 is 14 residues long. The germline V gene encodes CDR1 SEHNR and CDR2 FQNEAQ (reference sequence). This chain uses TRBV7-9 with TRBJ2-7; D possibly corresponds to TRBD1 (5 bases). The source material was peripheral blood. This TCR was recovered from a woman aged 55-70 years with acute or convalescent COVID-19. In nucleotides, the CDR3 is TGTGCCAGCAGCTCCGGACAAGGTAGAGTCGAGCAGTACTTC. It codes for CASSSGQGRVEQYF.